This T cell receptor beta chain emerged from a study of T-cell memory formation after mild COVID-19 (dated by TCRdb to the early 2020s). Looking at the study overall: Most TCR sequence clusters were specific to one of the two donors. In two donors, T-cell clones that expanded and contracted after mild COVID-19 were followed by sequencing TCRalpha and TCRbeta repertoires longitudinally. Two young, previously healthy adult volunteers made up the cohort, one male and one female. Results and caveats for the whole study, not just this receptor: Only two mild cases were covered in the study, and larger cohorts including severe cases with pre-infection samples were considered necessary. Contracting CD4+ clones turned up mainly in the CM and EM memory subsets, whereas EMRA was where CD8+ clones were enriched. Some responding clones were detected in pre-infection memory, which suggested that pre-existing cross-reactive memory T cells had joined the SARS-CoV-2 response. Clones contracting from day 15 to 85 had balanced CD4/CD8 phenotypes, while a second wave expanding from day 15 to 37 was biased towards CD4+. The second-wave clones that peaked on day 37 were not confirmed to be SARS-CoV-2 specific.

The CDR3 has 15 amino acids, counting the end cysteine and phenylalanine. CDR3 DNA only is kept here, 45 bases in frame from base 1. CDR1 and CDR2 were assigned from the germline V gene as MGHRA and YSYEKL. V loses 1 base of germline sequence and J loses 2 bases, and the interval between the two ends is 12 bases. Notes on this clonotype: This clone's antigen is unknown. Per-base qualities were not stored, and no clone one base away is much larger.

This sample was sequenced with an Illumina NovaSeq 6000. TCRalpha and TCRbeta cDNA libraries were constructed by 5'RACE with constant-segment primers, with sample barcodes and unique molecular identifiers being introduced. RNA was extracted from every sample with Trizol reagent. Libraries were amplified in two PCR steps, with a second sample barcode and Illumina TruSeq adapters added in the second step. Sequencing of the libraries was done on an Illumina NovaSeq, producing 2 x 150 bp paired-end reads. Per the authors' processing: The reads were demultiplexed and collapsed into UMI-guided consensus sequences using migec v1.2.7. Using mixcr v2.1.11, the UMI consensuses were aligned to TRA and TRB V and J templates and assembled into clonotypes. Clonotypes were classified as expanded or contracted when called significant by both edgeR and NoisET, with noise models trained on biological replicates. For edgeR calls, a false discovery rate-adjusted p below 0.01 and a log2 fold-change threshold of 1 were applied. As an exploratory analysis of dynamics, PCA with hierarchical clustering was applied to max-normalized trajectories of the 1000 most abundant clonotypes. Each responding clone was given a CD4 or CD8 phenotype based on the CD4+ and CD8+ repertoires, which had been sequenced separately. The public reads were reanalyzed by TCRdb: fastp trimming at Q25, MiXCR alignment, in-frame beta chains only. CDR3 protein sequences are deduplicated, and each keeps its most common genes and DNA. For this entry, the V and J calls and clone size follow TCRdb and not the study's own pipeline. This sample is represented by 350,000 to 500,000 distinct CDR3 sequences; 18% of them were singletons. The top ten hold roughly 21% of the sample.

PBMCs were isolated by Ficoll-Paque density gradient centrifugation. This receptor was taken from a man aged 18 to 35 who had mild COVID-19 (a few samples of this study predate the infection). The sample titles of this study are shuffled in the database, so cell type and time point are left out; the donor was told from shared clones. The chain uses TRBV4-1 and TRBJ2-7; a tentative D call is TRBD2 (6 bases match). Sequencing was performed on PBMCs or a T cell subset sorted from them (not recorded which). The DNA is as follows: TGCGCCAGCAGCCAAGGCGGGACCTCCGCCTACGAGCAGTACTTC. Translation gives CASSQGGTSAYEQYF.